The subject of this entry is one T cell receptor beta chain. Its specificity is unknown. Donors likely had unrecorded immune exposures despite being nominally healthy when sampled. This sample was taken from a study of cytomegalovirus exposure and HLA in healthy donors. Findings and limits, study-wide: In all likelihood, a cluster of highly shared sequence variants was a sequencing artifact. 15,000 to 20,000 TCR beta sequences were associated with HLA alleles at 0.05 false discovery rate in a later analysis.

The PCR made use of 60 Vbeta and 13 Jbeta primers. The protocol was immunoSEQ multiplex PCR, while the TCRdb copy is restricted to in-frame clones and leaves out a portion. The repertoire holds 90,000 to 100,000 clones, with under 85% as singletons. CDR3 size: 15 residues. V dropped 4 bases and J dropped 4 bases, with 13 bases sitting between them. Germline V CDR1 and CDR2: MNHEY, SVGAGI. The chain carries TRBV6-5 and TRBJ2-2, with D maybe TRBD1 (5 bases). The sequenced material came from PBMCs. This receptor was identified in a man aged 35-49 years in good health and CMV-seronegative. CDR3 loop: CASSWEGVVTGELFF. Here the CDR3 DNA reads TGTGCCAGCAGTTGGGAAGGGGTAGTCACCGGGGAGCTGTTTTTT.